One T cell receptor (beta chain) is described in this entry. Its antigen target is currently unknown. No clone much larger than this one lies a single base away; base qualities are absent. The record originates from a study of cytomegalovirus exposure and HLA in healthy donors (TCRdb year 2017). In terms of the full investigation: In an earlier analysis of fewer than 750 of the donors, 276 Gb of sequence data and approximately 120 million unique TCR beta sequences from 150 million to 200 million T cells were reported. Approximately 300 gigabases of sequencing data and 75 million to 85 million unique TCR sequences made up an early release that covered approximately 620 HLA-typed donors. Among the approximately 420 genotyped donors, around 81% belonged to the genetic ancestry cluster associated with self-reported Caucasian donors. The study aimed to test whether signatures of past pathogen exposure could be identified by cataloging public T cell receptors. The T cell repertoires of about 700 subjects were profiled by immunosequencing and related to cytomegalovirus serostatus. A separate validation cohort of approximately 120 different subjects was used in addition to the 666-subject first cohort. To predict cytomegalovirus infection status, the study brought together high-throughput TCR immunosequencing, statistical association of individual TCRs with disease status, and machine learning. In a later analysis, previously published TCR beta repertoires from hundreds of donors were re-analyzed and high-resolution HLA genotyping was added so that TCR occurrence patterns could be studied. The later analysis used no new phenotypic data to find candidate immune exposures, relying instead on TCR beta sequences and their occurrence across donors. In an earlier analysis of several hundred of the donors, high-throughput TCR beta sequencing was used to judge whether each TCR beta V gene segment behaved as functional or pseudogenic. Donor age, sex, ethnicity and CMV serostatus were compiled alongside the repertoire data. A later genetic analysis used genome-wide SNP genotypes for about 60% of the roughly 670 donors, treating that subset as a discovery cohort. All discovery cohort repertoires had been generated on a single sequencing platform. HLA typing included class I and class II loci at four-digit resolution. The number of typed donors differed by locus: roughly 629-630 for A, B, C, DRB1 and DQB1; approximately 540 for DQA1; about 600 for DPA1; and 450 to 480 for DPB1. Five DR-DQ haplotypes were treated as single units for association and clustering because of strong linkage in the cohort. Across about 370 genotyped donors of the cohort, an average of 235,054 unique TCR beta nucleotide sequences per donor were sequenced, and 15% to 20% of those sequences were non-productive. Overall results and qualifications from the work: In the study, 164 TCR beta chains were listed as associated with cytomegalovirus. Because HLA typing was unavailable for some donors at each locus, only the typed subset was used in association tests. A later analysis found that TCR association rates varied across HLA loci, with DRB1 alleles showing the most associated TCRs and HLA-C alleles the fewest. A later genetic analysis associated a missense DCLRE1C variant with V-gene and J-gene trimming of TCR beta chains, and an independent cohort replicated the association. Compared with equally common non-associated chains, HLA-associated TCR beta chains in a later analysis were more clonally expanded and had lower generation probabilities. An earlier analysis of some 560 of the donors showed that most TCR beta V segments appeared in productive rearrangements either about 87% or about 30% of the time, which broadly matched IMGT annotations. A further reported finding was that TCR beta sequences accurately predicted the HLA-A and HLA-B alleles for most subjects in the first cohort. Specific HLA alleles were associated with 18,000 or so TCR beta sequences at a false discovery rate of 0.05 in a later analysis. Several of the top co-occurrence clusters appeared to be linked to parvovirus B19, influenza, CMV and Epstein-Barr virus, according to a later analysis. The cohort was sequenced for TCR beta chains only, and without alpha or paired-chain data the features that could be detected were limited. The earlier analysis of approximately 590 of the donors excluded about 16 rarely observed V segments, including chromosome 9 orphons, because counts were too low. A few of the identified cytomegalovirus-associated TCR beta chains were confirmed in vitro to be specific for cytomegalovirus antigens. A cluster of highly shared sequence variants was judged likely to be a technical artifact of the sequencing pipeline. When HLA alleles, especially DR and DQ, strongly co-occurred, TCR associations were difficult to assign to individual alleles. CMV serostatus was the only immune exposure information available for the cohort. Compared with the 666-donor mean, donors in an Asian-associated ancestry cluster had fewer N-insertions in productive TCRs, according to a later genetic analysis. Across donors, most TCR sequences were observed very rarely, whereas some public TCRs were present in many individuals. Presence/absence analyses assumed roughly uniform sequencing depth across donors, an assumption that may not hold. According to the authors, the approach could potentially be generalized to other disease states and immunological phenotypes. Cytomegalovirus status was reported to be diagnosed by the classifier with high specificity and sensitivity in both the original and validation cohorts. According to a later analysis, most CMV-associated TCR beta chains appeared to be HLA-restricted, and the HLA associations seemed to be driven largely by CMV exposure. Linkage disequilibrium might explain the correlated functional status among segregating V segments, but an unknown experimental factor could not be excluded. Some IMGT-functional V segments, including TRBV6-2 and TRBV6-3, could not be told apart with the 87-base-pair reads, so those segments were excluded.

Receptor libraries were prepared by the immunoSEQ multiplex PCR assay. The multiplex PCR relied on a mix of 60 forward primers for TCR Vbeta segments and 13 reverse primers for TCR Jbeta segments. The CDR3 region of rearranged TCR beta genes was amplified from genomic DNA by a multiplex PCR assay. The amplified TCR beta libraries were sequenced on the Illumina HiSeq System as 87-base-pair reads. Per the authors' processing: A later analysis tallied 75 million to 85 million unique TCR beta chains across the 666 repertoires, and approximately 12 million of those chains were shared by two or more donors. Raw reads were error-corrected and collapsed into unique sequences by a nearest-neighbor algorithm in which closely related sequences were merged to remove PCR and sequencing errors. CDR3 sequences were aligned to IMGT reference sequences to assign V, D and J gene segments. Each retained sequence needed at least a six-nucleotide match to both a V gene segment and a J gene segment. A rearrangement counted as productive if the CDR3 had no stop codons and remained in frame with V and J, and every other rearrangement counted as non-productive. CDR3 was defined according to IMGT convention as the region running from the second conserved V-encoded cysteine to the conserved J-encoded phenylalanine. Sequences without an unambiguous match to a single V gene segment were excluded from the earlier analysis of over 500 of the donors. In an earlier analysis of around 590 of the donors, a V segment was called functional when productive rearrangements were above 56.7%, and segregating when the standard deviation between donors exceeded 5%. A statistical classification framework was built to diagnose cytomegalovirus status from the catalog of TCR beta chain sequences. A later analysis assigned V and J genes by comparing TCR nucleotide sequences with IMGT/GENE-DB human TR gene sequences. A later analysis assigned CDR3 sequences and most-parsimonious VDJ recombination scenarios with the TCRdist pipeline. A later analysis defined each TCR beta chain by its CDR3 amino acid sequence plus V-gene family, and excluded reads lacking a unique V-gene family. In a later analysis, around 650 highly shared, low-generation-probability nucleotide sequences were removed to address suspected cross-contamination and a sequencing artifact. In a later analysis, a clonal expansion index was calculated for each public chain from normalized within-repertoire ranks of inferred template counts. In a later analysis, generation probabilities were computed using a VDJ recombination model fitted to out-of-frame rearrangements, and the results were checked against IGoR. Hypergeometric tests were used in a later analysis to score TCR-TCR, TCR-HLA and TCR-CMV co-occurrence, with a repertoire-size bias correction applied to the TCR pairs. A later analysis estimated false discovery rates by permuting HLA or CMV assignments 20 times. A later analysis grouped co-occurring TCRs with DBSCAN, adding TCRdist sequence similarity when clustering within HLA-allele-positive subsets. Repertoires with fewer than 30,000 or more than 120,000 public chains were left out of co-occurrence clustering, as were five repertoires with anomalous nucleotide sharing. TCRdb's version of the immuneACCESS table is confined to in-frame rearrangements and falls short of the full clone set. An unresolved V gene accounts for under half of the shortfall where checked; the remainder is of unknown origin. Clone size and V and J calls were adopted from that table, with D and trimming inferred from the DNA. Counted in this sample were about 120,000 clones; roughly 80% of them appeared once. Clones ranked in the top ten supply about 3.9% of the sample.

From the cysteine through the phenylalanine, the CDR3 covers 16 amino acids. Only the CDR3 portion is preserved as DNA: 48 bases, with reading frame beginning at the first base. In the germline V gene, CDR1 corresponds to SGDLS and CDR2 to YYNGEE. Trimming costs V 1 base and J 0 bases, and their ends lie 13 bases apart. The cohort consisted of 670 or so healthy bone marrow donors. Cohort members were all nominally healthy when sampled, although unrecorded immune exposures were likely present. The donor was CMV seropositive and was included in the group of 250 to 300 seropositive cohort members. A peripheral blood sample was collected from each donor, and TCR beta sequencing was performed on peripheral blood mononuclear cells. The Qiagen DNeasy Blood Extraction Kit was used to extract genomic DNA from the blood cell samples.

The chain links TRBV9 with TRBJ1-2; there is no confident call for the D gene. Material: PBMCs. The sequence was collected from a man younger than 30 in good health and CMV-seropositive. The CDR3 region has the sequence CASSVLELPPNYGYTF. The nucleotides are TGTGCCAGCAGCGTACTTGAGCTCCCTCCTAACTATGGCTACACCTTC.